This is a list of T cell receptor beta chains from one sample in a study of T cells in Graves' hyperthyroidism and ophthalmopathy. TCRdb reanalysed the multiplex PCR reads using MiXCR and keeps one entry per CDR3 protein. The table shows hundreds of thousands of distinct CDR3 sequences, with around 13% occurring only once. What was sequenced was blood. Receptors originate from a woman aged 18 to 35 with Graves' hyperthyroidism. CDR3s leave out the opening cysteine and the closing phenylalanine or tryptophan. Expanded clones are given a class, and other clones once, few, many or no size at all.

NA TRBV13 ASSLRLVGSSTGELF
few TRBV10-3 AISGGGPGMNTEAF
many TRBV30 AWSPSGGTYEQY
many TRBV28 ASSLTVTYEQY
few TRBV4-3 ASSPGGVYQETQY
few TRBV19 AVGTGPNTEAF
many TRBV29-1 SVEVYGYGYT
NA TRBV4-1 ASSQGRGLGDYGYT
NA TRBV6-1 ASIDRGSSYNEQF
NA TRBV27 ASSLRATLGYEQY
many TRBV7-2 ASSLASATSYNEQF
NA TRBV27 ASSVQGPNTEAL
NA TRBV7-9 ASSSGWNEQF
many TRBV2 ASRKKKLF
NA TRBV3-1 ASSQDSLAGRSTEAF
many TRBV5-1 ASSSGLAGGPGNEQF
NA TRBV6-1 ASSEIGLAGANEQF
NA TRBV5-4 ASSSPYSSGELF
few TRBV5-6 ASSLTSQYQETQY
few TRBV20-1 SARDSLRGGYTEAF
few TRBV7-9 ASSSLTGQGDYEQY
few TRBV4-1 ASSPAAVRLSYGYT
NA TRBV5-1 ASSWDSSTYEQY
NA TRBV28 ASSDSQVILFGGYT
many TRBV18 ASSLVIGNTEAF
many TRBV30 ASNLNTGELF
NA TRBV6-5 ASSYKISGGIAKNIQY
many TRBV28 ASSPFAGTGTRSGTQY
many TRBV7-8 ASSLAGREKY
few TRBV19 ASSIDRGYEQY
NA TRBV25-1 ASQTSGSEQY